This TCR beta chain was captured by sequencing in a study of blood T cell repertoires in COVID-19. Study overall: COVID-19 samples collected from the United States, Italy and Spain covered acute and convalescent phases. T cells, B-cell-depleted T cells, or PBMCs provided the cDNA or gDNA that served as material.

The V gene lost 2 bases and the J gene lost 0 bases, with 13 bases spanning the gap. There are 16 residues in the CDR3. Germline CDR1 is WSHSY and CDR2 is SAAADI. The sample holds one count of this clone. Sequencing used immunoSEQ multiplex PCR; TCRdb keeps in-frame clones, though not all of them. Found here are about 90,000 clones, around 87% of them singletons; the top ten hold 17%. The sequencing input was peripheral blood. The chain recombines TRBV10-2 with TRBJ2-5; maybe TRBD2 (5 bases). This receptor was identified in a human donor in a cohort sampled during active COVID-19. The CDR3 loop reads CASSEGSAKYQETQYF. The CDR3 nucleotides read TGCGCCAGCAGTGAGGGGAGCGCGAAGTACCAAGAGACCCAGTACTTC.